This entry lists 14 T cell receptor beta chains sequenced from one sample in a study of blood T cell repertoires in COVID-19. Measured with immunoSEQ multiplex PCR; TCRdb has only the in-frame clones, and not every one. The table includes some 400,000 clones, 81% detected once. Specimen: peripheral blood. Receptors were obtained from a human donor with acute or convalescent COVID-19. The donor label of this sample is uncertain.

This clone was seen once. The CDR3 DNA follows: TGTGCCAGCAACAGGGAGAGCACAGATACGCAGTATTTT. Encoded protein: CASNRESTDTQYF. V is TRBV2 and J is TRBJ2-3; D may be TRBD1 (6 bases). Germline CDR1 reads SNHLY; CDR2 reads FYNNEI. The CDR3 sequence is 13 residues long. The ends were cut back, 7 bases at V and 0 bases at J, with 8 bases in the middle.

This chain connects TRBV7-9 to TRBJ1-1, with TRBD1 matching over 8 bases. CDR1 is SEHNR and CDR2 is FQNEAQ in the germline V gene (reference sequence). V lost 3 bases and J lost 3; bases outside the gene matches: 15. This CDR3 contains 18 residues. The CDR3 region is CASSLRADRGRMDTEAFF. Here the CDR3 DNA reads TGTGCCAGCAGCTTGAGGGCTGACAGGGGAAGAATGGACACTGAAGCTTTCTTT. Drawing the rest from reference TRBV7-9 and TRBJ1-1, the complete variable domain is DTGVSQNPRHKITKRGQNVTFRCDPISEHNRLYWYRQTLGQGPEFLTYFQNEAQLEKSRLLSDRFSAERPKGSFSTLEIQRTEQGDSAMYLCASSLRADRGRMDTEAFFGQGTRLTVV.

The chain couples TRBV30 to TRBJ1-4, with 9 bases lining up with TRBD1. The length of the CDR3 is 14 residues. The ends lost 8 bases at V and 5 bases at J; junction bases unmatched: 9. The germline CDR1 and CDR2 sequences are GTSNPN and SVGIG (reference sequence). The CDR3 DNA reads as TGTGCCGGGAAAACCGGGACAGGGAATGAAAAACTGTTTTTT. Protein: CAGKTGTGNEKLFF.

This sequence joins TRBV2 and TRBJ2-5, with TRBD2 matching 13 bases. CDR3 length: 16 amino acids. Germline CDR1 is SNHLY and CDR2 is FYNNEI. Losses at the gene ends were 7 bases for V and 0 bases for J; bases not matched to a gene: 5. Here the CDR3 reads CASKQGLAGNQETQYF. As DNA, the CDR3 is TGTGCCAGCAAACAGGGACTAGCGGGAAACCAAGAGACCCAGTACTTC.

The chain is built from TRBV3-1 (or the pseudogene TRBV3-2) and TRBJ2-6; 9 bases line up with TRBD2. Unmatched junction bases numbered 10, after V lost 4 bases and J lost 0 bases. The CDR3 has 19 amino acids. Germline CDR1 LGHDT, CDR2 YNNKEL (reference sequence). The CDR3 reads CASSLNLAGMNSGANVLTF. CDR3 sequence (DNA): TGTGCCAGCAGCCTGAACCTAGCGGGAATGAACTCTGGGGCCAACGTCCTGACTTTC.

This chain links TRBV19 with TRBJ1-1, with D perhaps matching TRBD1 (6 bases). Germline CDR1 reads LNHDA; CDR2 reads SQIVND (reference sequence). The CDR3 has 15 amino acids. The V end lost 5 bases, the J end lost 3 bases, and 16 bases lay between the germline ends. The CDR3 coding sequence is TGTGCCAGTAGTTCTTTGCGGGGGGCTGACACTGAAGCTTTCTTT. Its protein product is CASSSLRGADTEAFF.

The table lists this clone with a few counts. The CDR3 bases are TGCGCCAGCAACCATTACAGGGGGACTAATGAAAAACTGTTTTTT. Encoded protein: CASNHYRGTNEKLFF. The J gene is TRBJ1-4, the V gene TRBV23-1, with 8 positions matching TRBD1. TRBV23-1 is noted as an ORF with a role that remains uncertain. Trimming at V came to 7 bases and at J to 2 bases, leaving 6 bases not matched to a gene. This CDR3 has 15 residues.

CDR3 nucleotides: TGTGCCAGCAGCCCGCGCCAGGGGATCGGAGGCTACACCTTC. Its translation is CASSPRQGIGGYTF. The J gene is TRBJ1-2, the V gene TRBV6-4; D might be TRBD1 (6 bases). The V gene's germline CDR1 is MRHNA and CDR2 SNTAGT. The CDR3 totals 14 residues. V shed 6 bases and J shed 8 bases, with 19 bases lying between them.

J is TRBJ1-2 and V is TRBV5-1, with 9 bases aligning to TRBD1. V trimming: 0 bases; J trimming: 5 bases; junction bases outside the gene matches: 8. The germline CDR1 and CDR2 sequences are SGHRS and YFSETQ. This CDR3 region has 16 residues. CDR3 in amino acids: CASSLVQGAAPYGYTF. The CDR3 DNA reads TGCGCCAGCAGCTTGGTACAGGGGGCCGCCCCTTATGGCTACACCTTC. Combining the CDR3 with reference TRBV5-1 and TRBJ1-2 gives the whole variable domain KAGVTQTPRYLIKTRGQQVTLSCSPISGHRSVSWYQQTPGQGLQFLFEYFSETQRNKGNFPGRFSGRQFSNSRSEMNVSTLELGDSALYLCASSLVQGAAPYGYTFGSGTRLTVV.

The chain is built from TRBV4-1 and TRBJ2-7; tentatively, D is TRBD1 (5 bases). Per germline, CDR1 MGHRA and CDR2 YSYEKL. The CDR3 is 15 residues long. Trimming left V 6 bases short and J 4 bases short, with 19 bases between. CDR3 protein: CASSSVSQGAYEQYF. The CDR3 bases are TGCGCCAGCAGTTCTGTGTCCCAGGGTGCGTACGAGCAGTACTTC.

The chain couples TRBV9 to TRBJ1-1; 7 bases agree with TRBD1. Germline V gives CDR1 SGDLS, CDR2 YYNGEE. The ends lost 10 bases at V and 4 bases at J; junction bases unmatched: 10. The length of the CDR3 is 13 residues. CDR3 amino acids: CASSQGRSTEAFF. CDR3 in DNA: TGTGCCTCGTCACAGGGGAGGTCCACTGAAGCTTTCTTT.

A single count supports this clone. The chain recombines TRBV11-2 with TRBJ1-2; D uncertain. The CDR3 contains 14 residues. The germline V gene encodes CDR1 SGHAT and CDR2 FQNNGV. Trimming took off 4 bases at V and 3 bases at J, with 12 bases between the two ends. CDR3 amino acids: CASSYFSGDYGYTF. CDR3 DNA: TGTGCCAGCAGCTACTTCTCTGGAGACTATGGCTACACCTTC.

The rearrangement uses TRBV19 and TRBJ2-5; perhaps TRBD1 as D (5 bases). Germline CDR1 LNHDA, CDR2 SQIVND (reference sequence). This CDR3 has 14 amino acids. V lost 3 bases and J 5 bases, leaving 13 bases between the germline ends. CDR3 loop: CASSILWGSETQYF. CDR3 nucleotide sequence: TGTGCCAGTAGTATCCTCTGGGGCTCGGAGACCCAGTACTTC.

This clone was recorded once. CDR3 region: CASPKVGGRDTEAFF. DNA for the CDR3: TGTGCCAGCCCCAAGGTAGGGGGCAGGGACACTGAAGCTTTCTTT. The rearrangement uses TRBV21-1 and TRBJ1-1; the tabulated D call, TRBD1, remains unverified against the DNA. TRBV21-1 is designated a pseudogene. The CDR3 has 15 amino acids.